Listed here are 28 T cell receptor beta chains from one sample, sequenced in a study of blood T cell repertoires in COVID-19. Clones were read by immunoSEQ multiplex PCR, and TCRdb kept only the in-frame ones, dropping some. Seen here are almost 50,000 clones, roughly nine tenths observed once, and the top ten hold 3.9%. Sequenced sample: peripheral blood. These receptors all stem from a human donor in a cohort sampled during active COVID-19.

V gene TRBV30 combines with J gene TRBJ1-2; tentatively, D is TRBD1 (6 bases). Germline lookup yields CDR1 GTSNPN and CDR2 SVGIG (reference sequence). V was pared by 3 bases and J by 7 bases, with 15 bases between. The CDR3 consists of 13 residues. The CDR3 loop reads CAWRDTGKAGYTF. CDR3 in DNA: TGTGCCTGGAGGGATACAGGGAAGGCTGGCTACACCTTC. The full variable domain, its missing parts supplied by reference TRBV30 and TRBJ1-2, is SQTIHQWPATLVQPVGSPLSLECTVEGTSNPNLYWYRQAAGRGLQLLFYSVGIGQISSEVPQNLSASRPQDRQFILSSKKLLLSDSGFYLCAWRDTGKAGYTFGSGTRLTVV.

The DNA for the CDR3 is TGTGCCAGCAGCGTAACCGGGAAATCGGGCTATGGCTACACCTTC. Its protein is CASSVTGKSGYGYTF. This chain uses TRBV9 with TRBJ1-2, with D uncertain. The length of the CDR3 is 15 residues. Trimming shortened V by 1 base and J by 4 bases, and 14 bases separated the two germline ends. Germline V CDR1 and CDR2: SGDLS, YYNGEE.

Worth noting for this clone: This sample also contains other DNA sequences that code for the same CDR3. The chain employs TRBV23-1 and TRBJ2-6; weak D call: TRBD1 (5 bases). TRBV23-1 belongs to the ORF category, with a function that is uncertain. The V end lost 0 bases, the J end lost 4 bases, and 10 bases lay between the germline ends. The CDR3 extends over 16 amino acids. Here the CDR3 reads CASSQSGRSGANVLTF. DNA of the CDR3: TGCGCCAGCAGTCAATCGGGGCGCTCCGGGGCCAACGTCCTGACTTTC.

The rearrangement uses TRBV19 and TRBJ2-6, with D unresolved. CDR3 length: 16 amino acids. Germline CDR1 LNHDA, CDR2 SQIVND (reference sequence). V lost 2 bases and J lost 2, with 10 bases in between. The CDR3 nucleotides read TGTGCCAGTAGTATAAAGGCGGCAGCTGGGGCCAACGTCCTGACTTTC. Translating gives CASSIKAAAGANVLTF.

The V and J genes are TRBV18 and TRBJ2-1; 7 bases fit TRBD2. Germline values: CDR1 KGHSH, CDR2 LQKENI. V lost 2 bases to trimming and J lost 5 bases; unmatched junction nucleotides: 6. The CDR3 length is 15 residues. CDR3 in amino acids: CASSPLAGFNNEQFF. DNA for the CDR3: TGTGCCAGCTCACCATTAGCGGGTTTTAACAATGAGCAGTTCTTC. The full variable domain, with the rest looked up from reference TRBV18 and TRBJ2-1, is NAGVMQNPRHLVRRRGQEARLRCSPMKGHSHVYWYRQLPEEGLKFMVYLQKENIIDESGMPKERFSAEFPKEGPSILRIQQVVRGDSAAYFCASSPLAGFNNEQFFGPGTRLTVL.

V is TRBV11-2 and J is TRBJ1-6, with 8 bases fitting TRBD1. The J segment lost 10 bases and the V segment lost 5 bases, leaving 4 bases of the junction unmatched. This CDR3 is 13 amino acids long. Germline V gene lookup returns CDR1 SGHAT and CDR2 FQNNGV. The CDR3 spells CASSRGQGSPLHF. For the CDR3, the DNA is TGTGCCAGCAGCCGTGGACAGGGCTCACCCCTCCACTTT.

This clone has only one observation. The chain joins TRBV28 to TRBJ2-7, with TRBD2 matching 12 bases. With 2 bases clipped from V and 7 bases from J, the junction kept 6 bases outside the gene matches. The CDR3 is made up of 15 amino acids. In germline, CDR1 is MDHEN, CDR2 SYDVKM. The CDR3 DNA reads as TGTGCCAGCAGTTTACGACTAGCGGGAGTATGGGAGCAGTACTTC. Translation gives CASSLRLAGVWEQYF.

This clone was seen a few times. CDR3 DNA: TGTGCCACCAGCAGAGGGCGACTAGAGCGGGAGTTTTACGAGCAGTACTTC. It codes for CATSRGRLEREFYEQYF. This chain connects TRBV15 to TRBJ2-7, with 8 bases that match TRBD2. This CDR3 is 17 amino acids long. With 1 base clipped from V and 4 bases from J, the junction kept 12 bases outside the gene matches. Germline lookup yields CDR1 LNHNV and CDR2 YYDKDF (reference sequence).

The chain is built from TRBV28 and TRBJ1-2, with D unclear. This CDR3 is built from 13 residues. CDR1 is MDHEN, CDR2 SYDVKM, per germline. Between the trimmed V and J ends, which lost 6 bases and 4 bases, there was a span of 12 bases. CDR3 residues: CASRPRGSYGYTF. CDR3 nucleotides: TGTGCCAGCAGACCCAGAGGTTCCTATGGCTACACCTTC.

This clone was detected once. V usage is TRBV6-5 and J usage is TRBJ2-7; TRBD1 matches at 7 bases. The trim removed 0 bases at V and 2 bases at J, leaving 1 base unmatched. From germline, CDR1 is MNHEY and CDR2 SVGAGI. The CDR3 totals 14 residues. CDR3: CASSYSDRTYEQYF. The CDR3 DNA is TGTGCCAGCAGTTACTCGGACAGGACCTACGAGCAGTACTTC.

The gene calls are TRBV11-3 and TRBJ1-4; TRBD1 is a possible D gene (5 bases). V dropped 1 base and J dropped 10 bases, with 16 bases sitting between them. CDR3 length: 15 residues. The germline V gene has CDR1 SGHNT and CDR2 YENEEA. Here the CDR3 reads CASSLGTNLPGKLFF. CDR3 DNA: TGTGCCAGCAGCTTAGGGACAAATCTTCCGGGAAAACTGTTTTTT.

V gene TRBV2 combines with J gene TRBJ1-1; 8 bases are a match to TRBD1. The CDR3 loop spans 15 amino acids. Germline values: CDR1 SNHLY, CDR2 FYNNEI. The J segment lost 0 bases and the V segment lost 6 bases, leaving 6 bases of the junction unmatched. The CDR3 DNA reads as TGTGCCAGCAGATCACAGGGGGTGGTGAACACTGAAGCTTTCTTT. Its protein is CASRSQGVVNTEAFF.

CDR3 loop: CASSTAGGSYEQYF. CDR3 bases: TGTGCCAGCAGCACCGCCGGCGGCTCCTACGAGCAGTACTTC. V gene TRBV6-5 combines with J gene TRBJ2-7; D is undetermined. The CDR3 loop spans 14 amino acids. CDR1 and CDR2 from the germline V gene are MNHEY and SVGAGI. Trimming took 6 bases from V and 0 from J, leaving 12 bases between them.

The J gene is TRBJ2-7, the V gene TRBV6-6; the D gene is possibly TRBD2 (6 bases). V was pared by 2 bases and J by 3 bases, with 14 bases between. Germline CDR1 and CDR2: MNHNY and SVGAGI (reference sequence). The CDR3 runs to 15 residues. CDR3 coding DNA: TGTGCCAGCAGTTACGCGAATAGCGGAAACTACGAGCAGTACGTC. Translation: CASSYANSGNYEQYV.

The sample holds one count of this clone. This chain joins TRBV5-1 and TRBJ1-4, with D possibly TRBD1 on 5 matching bases. Germline V gene lookup returns CDR1 SGHRS and CDR2 YFSETQ. The V end was cut by 0 bases, the J end by 7 bases, with 19 bases between. This CDR3 is built from 17 residues. The CDR3 DNA sequence: TGCGCCAGCAGCTTGGTGTCCGGGCGGGACGGTGGTGAAAAACTGTTTTTT. Amino acid sequence: CASSLVSGRDGGEKLFF.

The chain is built from TRBV6-5 and TRBJ1-2; possibly TRBD1 for D (6 bases). Germline V CDR1 and CDR2: MNHEY, SVGAGI. Deletions cut 5 bases from V and 0 bases from J, with 13 bases between. The CDR3 extends over 15 amino acids. The CDR3, as DNA: TGTGCCAGCAGTCCAGGACAGTACCCTAACTATGGCTACACCTTC. Amino acid sequence: CASSPGQYPNYGYTF.

By its share, this clone is medium-sized (0.01 to 0.1%). The chain couples TRBV6-4 to TRBJ2-3; 11 bases agree with TRBD1. Trimming took 2 bases from V and 5 from J; bases not matched to a gene: 0. The CDR3 covers 14 residues. The germline V gene encodes CDR1 MRHNA and CDR2 SNTAGT. The CDR3 loop is CASSDGTGGDTQYF. CDR3 nucleotide sequence: TGTGCCAGCAGTGACGGGACAGGGGGAGATACGCAGTATTTT.

This clone was recorded once. This rearrangement joins TRBV6-6 to TRBJ1-1; 12 bases align to TRBD1. The junction had 9 bases not matched to a gene; V was cut back by 5 bases and J by 5 bases. The CDR3 loop spans 16 amino acids. CDR1 MNHNY and CDR2 SVGAGI come from the germline V gene (reference sequence). The CDR3, as DNA: TGTGCCAGCAGTCAAGGGGACAGGGGGCGGGAAACTGAAGCTTTCTTT. Translated: CASSQGDRGRETEAFF.

The V call is TRBV19, the J call TRBJ2-7; 9 bases are shared with TRBD1. The germline V gene encodes CDR1 LNHDA and CDR2 SQIVND (reference sequence). V was clipped by 10 bases and J by 2 bases; unmatched bases: 6. The CDR3 loop spans 13 amino acids. This CDR3 is CATLGTGPYEQYF. CDR3 nucleotide sequence: TGTGCCACACTTGGGACAGGGCCCTACGAGCAGTACTTC.

The chain carries TRBV16 and TRBJ1-1; maybe TRBD1 (5 bases). The CDR3 consists of 14 residues. Trimming left V 3 bases short and J 0 bases short, with 8 bases between. Germline loops: CDR1 KGHSY, CDR2 FQNENV. CDR3 protein: CASSQGQLNTEAFF. CDR3 DNA sequence: TGTGCCAGCAGCCAGGGGCAATTGAACACTGAAGCTTTCTTT.

This rearrangement joins TRBV10-3 to TRBJ1-6; 7 bases map to TRBD1. Germline assignment: CDR1 ENHRY and CDR2 SYGVKD. Unmatched junction bases numbered 5, after V lost 9 bases and J lost 6 bases. The CDR3 loop spans 13 amino acids. The CDR3 loop reads CAITGDSNSPLHF. For the CDR3, the DNA is TGTGCCATAACAGGGGACTCTAATTCACCCCTCCACTTT.

The V and J genes are TRBV10-3 and TRBJ1-2; tentative D call: TRBD1 (6 bases). V lost 0 bases to trimming and J lost 0 bases, with 14 bases between them. Germline-derived CDR1 and CDR2 are ENHRY and SYGVKD. This CDR3 is 17 amino acids long. The CDR3 loop reads CAISESEGQTSNYGYTF. CDR3 coding DNA: TGTGCCATCAGTGAGTCGGAAGGACAGACATCTAACTATGGCTACACCTTC.

The V gene is TRBV18, the J gene TRBJ2-1; 7 nucleotides match TRBD1. V was clipped by 3 bases and J by 8 bases; unmatched bases: 4. This CDR3 has 13 residues. CDR1 KGHSH and CDR2 LQKENI come from the germline V gene. The CDR3 reads CASSPATGYEQFF. The CDR3 bases are TGTGCCAGCTCACCCGCGACAGGGTATGAGCAGTTCTTC.

The chain employs TRBV7-8 and TRBJ1-6; 8 nucleotides align to TRBD1. V lost 2 bases and J lost 10; bases outside the gene matches: 7. Germline V CDR1 and CDR2: SGHVS, FQNEAQ. The CDR3 runs to 15 residues. The DNA for the CDR3 is TGTGCCAGCAGCTTAACAGGGGGATTGGGATCACCCCTCCACTTT. Amino acid sequence: CASSLTGGLGSPLHF.

This clone was counted once. The chain uses TRBV7-3 and TRBJ2-1, with 8 bases matching TRBD2. V was clipped by 3 bases and J by 7 bases; unmatched bases: 8. Germline assignment: CDR1 SGHTA and CDR2 FQGTGA. The CDR3 consists of 15 residues. The CDR3 sequence: CASSLHREGLNEQFF. For the CDR3, the DNA is TGTGCCAGCAGCTTGCACCGGGAGGGGTTGAATGAGCAGTTCTTC.

The V and J genes are TRBV12-3 or TRBV12-4 and TRBJ2-3, with D possibly being TRBD2 (6 bases). Trimming left V 5 bases short and J 11 bases short, with 17 bases between. This CDR3 is built from 13 residues. In DNA, the CDR3 is TGTGCCAGCAGTCCCGCGGGCGGCGGGGTGCAGTATTTT. It encodes CASSPAGGGVQYF.

The chain couples TRBV10-2 to TRBJ2-7; TRBD1 is a possible D gene (5 bases). This CDR3 region has 12 residues. Per germline, CDR1 WSHSY and CDR2 SAAADI. The V end lost 6 bases, the J end lost 4 bases, and 10 bases lay between the germline ends. CDR3 bases: TGCGCCAGCAGCGTCGGACATTACGAGCAGTACGTC. It translates to CASSVGHYEQYV.

This chain links TRBV4-2 with TRBJ2-7; D ambiguous. The V end was cut by 5 bases, the J end by 1 base, with 12 bases between. Germline CDR1 and CDR2: LGHNA and YNFKEQ. The CDR3 length is 14 residues. CDR3 sequence reads: CASSVTAPSYEQYF. CDR3 sequence (DNA): TGTGCCAGCAGCGTTACAGCCCCTTCCTACGAGCAGTACTTC.